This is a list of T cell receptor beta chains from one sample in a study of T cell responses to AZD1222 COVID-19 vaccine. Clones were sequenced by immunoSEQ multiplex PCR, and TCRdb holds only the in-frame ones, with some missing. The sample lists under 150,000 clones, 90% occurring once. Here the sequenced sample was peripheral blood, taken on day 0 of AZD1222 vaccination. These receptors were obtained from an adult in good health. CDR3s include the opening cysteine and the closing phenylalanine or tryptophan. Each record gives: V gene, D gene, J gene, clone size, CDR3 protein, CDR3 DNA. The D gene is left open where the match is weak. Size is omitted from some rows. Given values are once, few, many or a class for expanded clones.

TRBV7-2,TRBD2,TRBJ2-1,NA,CASTSKRAGEHNEQFF,TGTGCCAGCACCTCCAAACGAGCGGGGGAGCACAATGAGCAGTTCTTC
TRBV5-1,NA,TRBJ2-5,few,CASSLGAAWGQETQYF,TGCGCCAGCAGCTTGGGGGCGGCTTGGGGCCAAGAGACCCAGTACTTC
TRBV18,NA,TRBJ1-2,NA,CASSQDSPYGYTF,TGTGCCAGCTCACAGGACAGTCCCTATGGCTACACCTTC
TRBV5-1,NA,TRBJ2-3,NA,CASSWQGITDTQYF,TGCGCCAGCAGCTGGCAGGGGATCACAGATACGCAGTATTTT
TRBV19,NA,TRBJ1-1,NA,CASSILGAPDTEAFF,TGTGCCAGTAGTATATTGGGGGCCCCGGACACTGAAGCTTTCTTT
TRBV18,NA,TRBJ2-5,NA,CASSPQAPAQETQYF,TGTGCCAGCTCACCGCAGGCCCCGGCCCAAGAGACCCAGTACTTC
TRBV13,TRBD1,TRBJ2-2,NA,CASSEQGAGVTGELFF,TGTGCCAGCAGCGAACAGGGGGCAGGGGTTACCGGGGAGCTGTTTTTT
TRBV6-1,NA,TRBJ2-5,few,CASSDGLTQYF,TGTGCCAGCAGTGACGGCCTGACCCAGTACTTC
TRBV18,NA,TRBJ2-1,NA,CASSPQLGGLLYNEQFF,TGTGCCAGCTCACCACAGTTGGGGGGGCTTCTCTACAATGAGCAGTTCTTC
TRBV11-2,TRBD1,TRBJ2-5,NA,CASSFGGQGIQETQYF,TGTGCCAGCAGCTTTGGGGGACAGGGCATCCAAGAGACCCAGTACTTC
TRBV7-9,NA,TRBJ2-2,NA,CASSPGTGELFF,TGTGCCAGCAGCCCTGGTACCGGGGAGCTGTTTTTT
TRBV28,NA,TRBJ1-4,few,CASSLIQGRSEKLFF,TGTGCCAGCAGTTTAATTCAGGGGCGCAGTGAAAAACTGTTTTTT
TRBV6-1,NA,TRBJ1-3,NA,CASSEVGTAGTIYF,TGTGCCAGCAGTGAAGTAGGGACGGCGGGCACCATATATTTT
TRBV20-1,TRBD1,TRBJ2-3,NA,CSASPTGTGWTDTQYF,TGCAGTGCTAGTCCAACCGGGACAGGTTGGACAGATACGCAGTATTTT
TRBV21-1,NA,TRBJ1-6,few,CASSKEGTARGNSPLHF,TGTGCCAGCAGCAAAGAGGGGACCGCCAGGGGTAATTCACCCCTCCACTTT
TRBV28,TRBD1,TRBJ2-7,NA,CASSFGQGYEQYF,TGTGCCAGCAGTTTTGGACAGGGCTACGAGCAGTACTTC
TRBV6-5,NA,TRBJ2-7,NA,CASSYSGMLPYEQYF,TGTGCCAGCAGTTATTCTGGGATGCTGCCCTACGAGCAGTACTTC
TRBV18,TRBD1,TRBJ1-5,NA,CASSPRQGSTTGSNQPQHF,TGTGCCAGCTCACCTAGACAGGGTTCTACCACCGGGAGCAATCAGCCCCAGCATTTT
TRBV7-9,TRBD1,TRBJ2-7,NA,CASSLGTGSLEQYF,TGTGCCAGCAGCTTAGGGACAGGGTCTTTAGAGCAGTACTTC
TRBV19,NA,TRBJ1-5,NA,CASSIDHLPVTAQHF,TGTGCCAGTAGTATAGATCATCTGCCCGTTACGGCCCAGCATTTT
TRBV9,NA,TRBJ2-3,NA,CASSAGYTDTQYF,TGTGCCAGCAGCGCGGGTTACACAGATACGCAGTATTTT
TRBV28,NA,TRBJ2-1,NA,CASSFQVRGEQFF,TGTGCCAGCAGTTTTCAGGTCCGAGGGGAGCAGTTCTTC
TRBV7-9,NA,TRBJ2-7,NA,CASSFSAAYEQYF,TGTGCCAGCAGCTTTTCGGCAGCCTACGAGCAGTACTTC
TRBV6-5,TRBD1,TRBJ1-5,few,CASSSDRNSNQPQHF,TGTGCCAGCAGCTCGGACAGGAATAGCAATCAGCCCCAGCATTTT
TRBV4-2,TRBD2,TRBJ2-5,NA,CASSQTSGRGETQYF,TGTGCCAGCAGCCAAACTAGCGGGAGAGGAGAGACCCAGTACTTC
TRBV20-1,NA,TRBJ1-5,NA,CSASIRGGQPQHF,TGCAGTGCTAGTATCAGGGGAGGTCAGCCCCAGCATTTT
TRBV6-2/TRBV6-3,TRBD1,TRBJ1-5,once,CASSYRQGNQPQHF,TGTGCCAGCAGTTACCGACAGGGTAATCAGCCCCAGCATTTT
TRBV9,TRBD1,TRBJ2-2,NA,CASSVWDSANTGELFF,TGTGCCAGCAGCGTATGGGACAGCGCGAACACCGGGGAGCTGTTTTTT
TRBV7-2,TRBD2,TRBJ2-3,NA,CATSSGRATDTQYF,TGTGCCACCTCTAGCGGGAGGGCCACAGATACGCAGTATTTT
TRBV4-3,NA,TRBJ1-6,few,CASSQESRAEGAPLHF,TGCGCCAGCAGCCAAGAAAGCAGGGCTGAGGGGGCACCCCTCCACTTT
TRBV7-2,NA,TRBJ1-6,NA,CASSSGGNSYNSPLHF,TGTGCCAGCAGCTCGGGGGGGAACTCCTATAATTCACCCCTCCACTTT
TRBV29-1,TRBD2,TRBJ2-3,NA,CSAEPTGTRGDTQYF,TGCAGCGCCGAGCCCACCGGGACTAGAGGAGATACGCAGTATTTT
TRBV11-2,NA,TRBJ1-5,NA,CASSSSGGGQPQHF,TGTGCCAGCAGCTCTTCGGGGGGCGGTCAGCCCCAGCATTTT
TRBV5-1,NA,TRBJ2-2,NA,CASSLAASLLNTGELFF,TGCGCCAGCAGCTTGGCGGCTTCCCTGCTGAACACCGGGGAGCTGTTTTTT
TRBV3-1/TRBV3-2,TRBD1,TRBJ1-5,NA,CASSHAGTGRIQPQHF,TGTGCCAGCAGCCACGCCGGGACAGGGAGGATTCAGCCCCAGCATTTT
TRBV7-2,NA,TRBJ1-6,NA,CASSLSINSPLHF,TGTGCCAGCAGCTTGTCCATTAATTCACCCCTCCACTTT
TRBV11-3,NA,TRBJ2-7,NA,CASSLYFGYEQYF,TGTGCCAGCAGCTTATACTTTGGATACGAGCAGTACTTC
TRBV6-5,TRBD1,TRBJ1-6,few,CASSYSRTGESPLHF,TGTGCCAGCAGTTACTCACGGACAGGGGAATCACCCCTCCACTTT
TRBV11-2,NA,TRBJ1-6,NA,CASSSTEGSPLHF,TGTGCCAGCAGCTCAACAGAGGGGTCACCCCTCCACTTT
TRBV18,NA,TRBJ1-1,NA,CASSPAGVLHDNTEAFF,TGTGCCAGCTCACCAGCAGGCGTCCTACACGATAACACTGAAGCTTTCTTT
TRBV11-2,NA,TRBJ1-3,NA,CASSLADYSGNTIYF,TGTGCCAGCAGCTTAGCAGATTACTCTGGAAACACCATATATTTT
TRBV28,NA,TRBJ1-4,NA,CALLSGEKLFF,TGTGCCCTCTTGTCAGGGGAAAAACTGTTTTTT
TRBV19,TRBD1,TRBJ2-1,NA,CASTRTGGGVAVHEQFF,TGTGCCAGTACCAGGACAGGGGGAGGCGTGGCAGTCCATGAGCAGTTCTTC
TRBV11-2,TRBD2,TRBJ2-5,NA,CASSSLAGVGETQYF,TGTGCCAGCAGCTCGCTAGCGGGAGTCGGGGAGACCCAGTACTTC
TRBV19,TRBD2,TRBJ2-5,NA,CASSTHLAGGSQETQYF,TGTGCCAGTAGTACCCACCTAGCGGGAGGCTCACAAGAGACCCAGTACTTC